The entry below gives a single T cell receptor (beta chain) sequence along with its context. Its cognate antigen is unknown. The entry originates in a study of regulatory T cells in long-lasting Graves disease. Study-wide results and caveats: Comparison showed that persistent patients shared more public clonotypes (about 2,800) than new patients (966). The researchers studied only peripheral blood, not thyroid tissue. Graves' patients with persistent disease showed TCR diversity lower than patients newly diagnosed. Repertoires from persistent disease leaned toward TRBV28, TRBJ1-2 and TRBJ2-5.

Researchers made TCR beta libraries by using iRepertoire HTBI primers and running Arm-PCR on CDR3 regions. TCRdb re-analysed the multiplex PCR reads in MiXCR, keeping a single row per CDR3 protein. The sample records roughly 400,000 distinct CDR3 sequences, about 20% being singletons. This CDR3 has 18 residues. The ends were cut back, 0 bases at V and 0 bases at J, with 14 bases in the middle. Germline V gene data show CDR1 as LNHNV and CDR2 as YYDKDF (reference sequence). Time point in this sample: persistent/refractory GD, antithyroid drugs over 5 years with positive TRAb. PBMC-derived RNA was used for the TCR library.

The TCR sequence derives from a female donor with Graves disease. This specimen was peripheral blood mononuclear cells (PBMCs), taken when the disease was refractory, from a patient treated with antithyroid drugs. This chain links TRBV15 with TRBJ2-2; maybe TRBD2 (6 bases). CDR3 sequence (DNA): TGTGCCACCAGCAGAGATCGTCTAGCGATCGCGAACACCGGGGAGCTGTTTTTT. Amino acid sequence: CATSRDRLAIANTGELFF.